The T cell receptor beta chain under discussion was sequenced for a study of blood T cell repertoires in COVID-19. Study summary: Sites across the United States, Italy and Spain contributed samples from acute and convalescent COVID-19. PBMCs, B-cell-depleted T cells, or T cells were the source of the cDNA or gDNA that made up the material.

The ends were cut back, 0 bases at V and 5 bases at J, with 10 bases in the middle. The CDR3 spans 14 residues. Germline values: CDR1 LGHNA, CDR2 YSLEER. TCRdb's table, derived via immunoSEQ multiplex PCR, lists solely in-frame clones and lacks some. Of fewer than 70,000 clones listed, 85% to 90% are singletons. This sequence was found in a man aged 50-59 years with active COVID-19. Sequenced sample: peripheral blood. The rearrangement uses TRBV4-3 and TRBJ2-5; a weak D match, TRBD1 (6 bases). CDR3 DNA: TGCGCCAGCAGCCAAGACAGGGGCGCTGAGACCCAGTACTTC. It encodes CASSQDRGAETQYF.